This T cell receptor beta chain is drawn from a study of T cells in Graves' hyperthyroidism and ophthalmopathy. Study-wide findings and caveats: Most thyroid clonotypes with frequency above 0.001 were detected in blood. Stable hyperthyroidism was separated from ophthalmopathy by a model based on 13 V-J features. In validation, the model predicted ophthalmopathy. These predictions came a median roughly six months before onset.

The V gene's germline CDR1 is LNHNV and CDR2 YYDKDF (reference sequence). The CDR3 length is 14 residues. The V end was cut by 0 bases, the J end by 7 bases, with 12 bases between. First hyperthyroidism diagnosis is when the blood sample was obtained, before any ophthalmopathy symptoms. Of note for this clonotype: Its antigen is still unknown.

Using RNA transcripts as the source, TCR beta CDR3 regions were amplified. In the first-round RT-PCR of the TCR CDR3, the HTBI primer set was used. Each CDR3 protein gets one entry after TCRdb re-called the multiplex PCR reads with MiXCR. The sample holds some 370,000 distinct CDR3 sequences, roughly a sixth seen once. The chain is built from TRBV15 and TRBJ1-1; no reliable D call. This TCR was sampled from a woman in her 30s with Graves' hyperthyroidism that later progressed to Graves' ophthalmopathy. Material for sequencing was blood. The CDR3, as DNA: TGTGCCACCAGCAGAGATGATTGGAGGTTTGAAGCTTTCTTT. Protein product: CATSRDDWRFEAFF.